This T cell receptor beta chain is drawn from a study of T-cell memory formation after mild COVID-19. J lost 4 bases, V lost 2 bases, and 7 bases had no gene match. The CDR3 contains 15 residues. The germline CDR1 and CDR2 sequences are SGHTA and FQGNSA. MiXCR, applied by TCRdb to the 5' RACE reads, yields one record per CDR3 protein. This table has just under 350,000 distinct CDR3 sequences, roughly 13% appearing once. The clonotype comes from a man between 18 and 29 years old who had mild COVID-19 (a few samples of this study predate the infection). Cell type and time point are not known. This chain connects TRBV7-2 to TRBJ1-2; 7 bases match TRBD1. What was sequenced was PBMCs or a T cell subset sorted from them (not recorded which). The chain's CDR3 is CASSLSRTGIYGYTF. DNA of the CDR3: TGTGCCAGCAGCTTAAGTAGGACAGGCATCTATGGCTACACCTTC.